A selection of T cell receptor beta chains follows, all from one sample in a study of blood T cell repertoires in COVID-19. Clones were read by immunoSEQ multiplex PCR, and TCRdb kept only the in-frame ones, dropping some. The repertoire has 250,000 or so clones, around 89% of them found once; the top ten carry approximately 9.5%. The specimen was PBMCs or T cells enriched from blood (not recorded which). Source of these receptors: a man in his forties or fifties who had recovered from COVID-19. Both conserved end residues are part of each CDR3. Fields, in order: J gene, V gene, clone size, CDR3 protein. A row's size may be missing; if present it is once, few, many or a size class.

>TRBJ1-4|TRBV13|-
CASSSGQGVVREKLFF
>TRBJ2-7|TRBV5-8|-
CASTTIWQGTGEQYF
>TRBJ2-2|TRBV29-1|-
CSVESIGPGELFF
>TRBJ2-5|TRBV2|-
CASSKRLQETQYF
>TRBJ1-5|TRBV6-5|-
CASSQDSASNQPQHF
>TRBJ2-4|TRBV5-6|-
CASSLVGQVNIQYF
>TRBJ2-3|TRBV3-1/TRBV3-2|-
CASSRGTSATDTQYF
>TRBJ1-5|TRBV5-1|-
CASSAVGGVGNQPQHF
>TRBJ2-1|TRBV6-5|-
CASSLVRGSNNEQFF
>TRBJ2-7|TRBV11-1|once
CASSLGQGLAYEQYF
>TRBJ1-1|TRBV5-8|-
CASSMYRVGAFF
>TRBJ1-5|TRBV3-1/TRBV3-2|few
CASSRGQGNQPQHF
>TRBJ2-1|TRBV4-3|many
CASSQDARAINEQFF
>TRBJ2-4|TRBV5-1|-
CASSPRRWEAKNIQYF
>TRBJ2-2|TRBV28|-
CASSLPRGTANTGELFF
>TRBJ2-2|TRBV7-6|few
CASSFNPGLVQGELFF
>TRBJ2-7|TRBV3-1/TRBV3-2|-
CASSQDSGFEQYF
>TRBJ2-1|TRBV12-5|-
CASGPTALDRGPYNEQFF
>TRBJ2-7|TRBV7-9|-
CASGTSDSYEQYF
>TRBJ2-7|TRBV9|-
CASSAGLAGGTSSYEQYF
>TRBJ1-5|TRBV9|once
CASSATGNPKGEPQHF
>TRBJ1-2|TRBV5-1|once
CASSAGTGAYGYTF
>TRBJ2-7|TRBV27|-
CASSLSPRTGHYEQYF
>TRBJ2-5|TRBV5-4|-
CASRGTSGRGPYQETQYF
>TRBJ2-5|TRBV10-2|once
CASNEAVQETQYF
>TRBJ1-6|TRBV18|-
CASSPLGQGDSPLHF
>TRBJ2-3|TRBV19|-
CASRLAPGSTDTQYF
>TRBJ2-1|TRBV4-2|-
CASSRPGLLIEQFF
>TRBJ2-7|TRBV29-1|-
CSVRRESYEQYF
>TRBJ2-7|TRBV28|-
CASSTGWGGSYEQYF
>TRBJ2-3|TRBV4-1|-
CASSPYRASTDTQYF
>TRBJ2-7|TRBV9|-
CASSVGQARSYEQYF
>TRBJ1-6|TRBV7-8|once
CASSLAQGRSPLHF
>TRBJ2-3|TRBV5-1|-
CASSGSGTDTQYF
>TRBJ2-1|TRBV7-9|-
CASSFGADTYSYNEQFF
>TRBJ2-5|TRBV7-7|-
CASSISGGQGGETQYF
>TRBJ1-2|TRBV7-8|-
CAGKRQGESNYGYTF
>TRBJ2-5|TRBV3-1/TRBV3-2|-
CASSLRGKETQYF
>TRBJ1-1|TRBV28|-
CASSLRGINTEAFF
>TRBJ2-7|TRBV3-1/TRBV3-2|-
CASSIAGGGYEQYF
>TRBJ2-3|TRBV7-8|-
CASSLGDLGWTRGDTQYF
>TRBJ1-4|TRBV28|-
CASRDREFGVVGLFF